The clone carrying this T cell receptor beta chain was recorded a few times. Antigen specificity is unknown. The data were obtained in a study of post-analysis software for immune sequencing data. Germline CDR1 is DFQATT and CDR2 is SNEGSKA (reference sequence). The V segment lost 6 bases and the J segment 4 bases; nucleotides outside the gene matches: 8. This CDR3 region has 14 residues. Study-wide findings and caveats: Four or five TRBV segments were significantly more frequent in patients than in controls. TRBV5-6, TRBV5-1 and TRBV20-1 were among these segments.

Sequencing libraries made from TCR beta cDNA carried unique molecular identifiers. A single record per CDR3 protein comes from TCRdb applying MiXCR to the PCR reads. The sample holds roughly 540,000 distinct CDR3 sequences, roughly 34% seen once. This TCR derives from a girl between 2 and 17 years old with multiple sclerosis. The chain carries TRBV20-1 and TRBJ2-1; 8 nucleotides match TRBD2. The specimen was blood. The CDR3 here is CSARRVAGYNEQFF. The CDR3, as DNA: TGCAGTGCCCGGCGGGTAGCGGGGTACAATGAGCAGTTCTTC.